This T cell receptor beta chain is from a study of OX40 agonist ivuxolimab in advanced cancers. V dropped 4 bases and J dropped 9; count of bases not matched to a gene: 5. Germline loops: CDR1 MDHEN, CDR2 SYDVKM. The CDR3 runs to 13 residues. Clones were read by immunoSEQ multiplex PCR, and TCRdb kept only the in-frame ones, dropping some. The data show more than 50,000 clones, about 94% seen once. The sample was CD4+ or CD8+ T cells sorted from blood, taken in a trial of the OX40 agonist ivuxolimab. The chain carries TRBV28 and TRBJ2-3, with 9 bases that match TRBD1. The origin of this receptor is an adult with an advanced solid tumor such as melanoma, head and neck, liver or kidney cancer. CDR3 sequence: CASSSSGTGTQYF. The CDR3 bases are TGTGCCAGCAGTTCTTCCGGGACAGGGACGCAGTATTTT.